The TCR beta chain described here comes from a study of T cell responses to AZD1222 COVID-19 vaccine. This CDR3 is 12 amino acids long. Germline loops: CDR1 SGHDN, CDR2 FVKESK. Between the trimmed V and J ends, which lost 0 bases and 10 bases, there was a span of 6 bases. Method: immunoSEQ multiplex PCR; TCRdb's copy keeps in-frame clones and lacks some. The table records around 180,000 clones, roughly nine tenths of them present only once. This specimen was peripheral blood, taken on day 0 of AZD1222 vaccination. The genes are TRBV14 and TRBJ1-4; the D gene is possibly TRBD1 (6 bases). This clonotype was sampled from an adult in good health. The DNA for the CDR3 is TGTGCCAGCAGCCAAGAAGGGGGAAAACTGTTTTTT. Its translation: CASSQEGGKLFF.